Below are 5 T cell receptor beta chains sequenced from a single sample in a study of T cells in Graves' hyperthyroidism and ophthalmopathy. Amplification of TCR beta CDR3 regions used RNA as the template. First-round RT-PCR with HTBI primers amplified the TCR CDR3 region. Each CDR3 protein gets one entry after TCRdb re-called the multiplex PCR reads with MiXCR. The sample includes around 690,000 distinct CDR3 sequences, roughly 20% of them seen just once. Sequenced input: blood. These TCRs come from a man aged 30 to 45 with Graves' ophthalmopathy.

This clonotype was counted at least ten times. This chain joins TRBV15 and TRBJ2-1; TRBD1 might be the D (5 bases). There are 17 residues in the CDR3. Between the trimmed V and J ends, which lost 0 bases and 0 bases, there was a span of 12 bases. CDR1 LNHNV and CDR2 YYDKDF come from the germline V gene (reference sequence). The CDR3 spells CATSREWGQVSYNEQFF. CDR3 in DNA: TGTGCCACCAGCAGAGAATGGGGCCAGGTCTCCTACAATGAGCAGTTCTTC.

This clonotype was recorded many times. The chain recombines TRBV30 with TRBJ2-1; D ambiguous. The CDR3 totals 14 residues. Germline lookup yields CDR1 GTSNPN and CDR2 SVGIG (reference sequence). The V gene lost 3 bases and the J gene lost 4 bases, with 13 bases spanning the gap. Here the CDR3 reads CAWSLGLPYNEQFF. CDR3 in DNA: TGTGCCTGGAGCCTTGGGCTTCCTTACAATGAGCAGTTCTTC.

This clonotype was observed many times. The chain employs TRBV28 and TRBJ2-1; 8 nucleotides agree with TRBD2. The germline gives CDR1 MDHEN, CDR2 SYDVKM. The CDR3 is 14 residues long. V dropped 5 bases and J dropped 7; count of bases not matched to a gene: 7. The CDR3 DNA sequence: TGTGCCAGCAGTCAAGCGGGAGCCAGTAATGAGCAGTTCTTC. The encoded protein is CASSQAGASNEQFF. Full variable domain (remainder filled in from reference TRBV28 and TRBJ2-1): DVKVTQSSRYLVKRTGEKVFLECVQDMDHENMFWYRQDPGLGLRLIYFSYDVKMKEKGDIPEGYSVSREKKERFSLILESASTNQTSMYLCASSQAGASNEQFFGPGTRLTVL.

The J gene is TRBJ1-1, the V gene TRBV29-1, with 7 bases fitting TRBD1. Germline V lookup: CDR1 SQVTM, CDR2 ANQGSEA. The CDR3 is 13 residues long. V lost 7 bases to trimming and J lost 0 bases; unmatched junction nucleotides: 5. The CDR3 DNA follows: TGCAGCGCTGTGGGACAGCTGAACACTGAAGCTTTCTTT. Amino acids: CSAVGQLNTEAFF. The variable domain in full, with the rest retrieved from reference TRBV29-1 and TRBJ1-1, is SAVISQKPSRDICQRGTSLTIQCQVDSQVTMMFWYRQQPGQSLTLIATANQGSEATYESGFVIDKFPISRPNLTFSTLTVSNMSPEDSSIYLCSAVGQLNTEAFFGQGTRLTVV.

This clonotype was observed a few times. The chain carries TRBV5-1 and TRBJ2-1; D gene unclear. Germline-derived CDR1 and CDR2 are SGHRS and YFSETQ. V lost 0 bases, J lost 10 bases, and 14 bases lay in between. The CDR3 length is 14 residues. The CDR3 sequence: CASSLASLDPEQFF. CDR3 nucleotides: TGCGCCAGCAGCTTGGCCTCTCTAGATCCCGAGCAGTTCTTC.